This entry lists 26 T cell receptor beta chains sequenced from one sample in a study of blood T cell repertoires in COVID-19. Repertoires were generated with immunoSEQ multiplex PCR, while TCRdb's copy carries only in-frame clones and drops some. The profile shows roughly 39,000 clones, around 90% of them singletons. Sequencing was done on a sample of peripheral blood. These receptors were collected from a woman aged 70-85 years with acute or convalescent COVID-19.

The CDR3 region is CASSLDPGTKNIQYF. For the CDR3, the DNA is TGTGCCAGCAGCTTAGACCCGGGGACCAAAAACATTCAGTACTTC. This chain uses TRBV7-2 with TRBJ2-4, with a weak D call TRBD2 (5 bases). This CDR3 is built from 15 residues. CDR1 is SGHTA, CDR2 FQGNSA, per germline. Between the trimmed V and J ends, which lost 1 base and 2 bases, there was a span of 9 bases.

For the CDR3, the DNA is TGTGCCAGCAGCTTGGGGGACAGGGTCCACAATCAGCCCCAGCATTTT. It is translated as CASSLGDRVHNQPQHF. V is TRBV5-5 and J is TRBJ1-5, with TRBD1 matching over 9 bases. Unmatched junction bases numbered 4, after V lost 0 bases and J lost 3 bases. The germline V gene has CDR1 SGHKS and CDR2 YYEKEE (reference sequence). This CDR3 is built from 16 residues.

This chain joins TRBV12-3 or TRBV12-4 and TRBJ2-5, with D possibly TRBD2 on 6 matching bases. CDR3 size: 13 residues. Trimming removed 7 bases from V and 3 bases from J, with 12 bases in between. CDR3 protein: CASKRLVEETQYF. As DNA, the CDR3 is TGTGCCAGCAAGAGACTAGTGGAAGAGACCCAGTACTTC.

The J gene is TRBJ1-2, the V gene TRBV6-2 or TRBV6-3; tentative D call: TRBD1 (5 bases). The CDR3 contains 13 residues. Germline lookup yields CDR1 MNHEY and CDR2 SVGEGT. Trimming left V 5 bases short and J 3 bases short, with 10 bases between. CDR3 sequence (DNA): TGTGCCAGCAGTCAGGACAAAGACTATGGCTACACCTTC. It yields the protein CASSQDKDYGYTF.

In DNA form, the CDR3 reads TGTGCCAGCAGCCAAGTCCGGCTAGCGGGGGGGCAATGGTCCCAGTACTTC. Protein product: CASSQVRLAGGQWSQYF. The V gene is TRBV3-1 (or the pseudogene TRBV3-2), the J gene TRBJ2-5, with 12 bases that match TRBD2. CDR1 and CDR2 (germline): LGHDT, YNNKEL (reference sequence). The CDR3 is 17 residues long. J was trimmed by 9 bases and V by 1 base; bases with no gene match: 12.

J is TRBJ1-4 and V is TRBV7-9, with D possibly matching TRBD1 (5 bases). V was clipped by 1 base and J by 8 bases, with 11 bases between them. Germline assignment: CDR1 SEHNR and CDR2 FQNEAQ (reference sequence). The CDR3 extends over 14 amino acids. The CDR3 here is CASSLGQGSEKLFF. DNA for the CDR3: TGTGCCAGCAGCTTAGGGCAGGGCAGCGAAAAACTGTTTTTT.

This clone was counted only a few times. This chain links TRBV3-1 (or the pseudogene TRBV3-2) with TRBJ1-6; 7 bases fit TRBD1. CDR1 LGHDT and CDR2 YNNKEL come from the germline V gene (reference sequence). The CDR3 length is 15 residues. The junction had 9 bases not matched to a gene; V was cut back by 4 bases and J by 9 bases. The CDR3 DNA reads as TGTGCCAGCAGCCGCTTTACTACAGGGGTTTCACCCCTCCACTTT. Its protein product is CASSRFTTGVSPLHF.

The chain joins TRBV5-5 to TRBJ2-1, with D possibly matching TRBD2 (5 bases). Germline lookup yields CDR1 SGHKS and CDR2 YYEKEE (reference sequence). Trimming cost V 0 bases and J 4 bases, with 11 bases left between them. The CDR3 sequence is 15 residues long. The CDR3: CASSLELGYYNEQFF. As DNA, the CDR3 is TGTGCCAGCAGCTTGGAACTAGGGTATTACAATGAGCAGTTCTTC.

In its sample, this clone was seen once. The CDR3 DNA follows: TGTGCCTGGTCTCGAGACTCTACTAGCGCAACCCACTCCTACGAGCAGTACGTC. Translation gives CAWSRDSTSATHSYEQYV. The gene calls are TRBV30 and TRBJ2-7; the match to TRBD2 covers 7 bases. The CDR3 covers 18 residues. V shed 5 bases and J 0 bases; nucleotides not matched to a gene: 19. Looked up from germline, CDR1 is GTSNPN and CDR2 is SVGIG (reference sequence).

This clone has a handful of counts. The V call is TRBV19, the J call TRBJ2-3; possibly TRBD2 for D (6 bases). The germline CDR1 and CDR2 sequences are LNHDA and SQIVND (reference sequence). V was pared by 5 bases and J by 1 base, with 10 bases between. This CDR3 is 14 amino acids long. CDR3 in amino acids: CASSRGTRTDTQYF. The CDR3 bases are TGTGCCAGTAGTCGCGGGACTCGCACAGATACGCAGTATTTT. Variable domain in full (rest from reference TRBV19 and TRBJ2-3): DGGITQSPKYLFRKEGQNVTLSCEQNLNHDAMYWYRQDPGQGLRLIYYSQIVNDFQKGDIAEGYSVSREKKESFPLTVTSAQKNPTAFYLCASSRGTRTDTQYFGPGTRLTVL.

This clone has more than one count but fewer than ten. The chain joins TRBV19 to TRBJ2-1, with TRBD1 matching 9 bases. Germline lookup yields CDR1 LNHDA and CDR2 SQIVND (reference sequence). Unmatched junction bases numbered 8, after V lost 3 bases and J lost 8 bases. The CDR3 is made up of 15 amino acids. CDR3 nucleotides: TGTGCCAGTAGTATTGAGGGGACAGGGCGCGATGAGCAGTTCTTC. Translating it yields CASSIEGTGRDEQFF.

The chain joins TRBV28 to TRBJ2-1, with D possibly being TRBD1 (5 bases). Germline assignment: CDR1 MDHEN and CDR2 SYDVKM. V was clipped by 2 bases and J by 0 bases, with 14 bases between them. The CDR3 has 17 amino acids. CDR3 sequence (DNA): TGTGCCAGCAGTTTAGGGGCAGCAGCCCACTCCTACAATGAGCAGTTCTTC. As protein: CASSLGAAAHSYNEQFF.

The genes are TRBV5-4 and TRBJ1-2; no firm D call. CDR1 and CDR2 from the germline V gene are SGHNT and YYREEE (reference sequence). The CDR3 runs to 13 residues. Deletions cut 4 bases from V and 2 bases from J, with 9 bases between. The CDR3 spells CASSADGNYGYTF. CDR3 DNA sequence: TGTGCCAGCAGCGCAGACGGGAACTATGGCTACACCTTC.

The rearrangement joins TRBV27 to TRBJ2-3, with 10 bases that match TRBD2. Germline V gene sequence: CDR1 MNHEY, CDR2 SMNVEV (reference sequence). Trimming at V came to 6 bases and at J to 1 base, leaving 10 bases not matched to a gene. This CDR3 is built from 17 residues. The CDR3 coding sequence is TGTGCCAGCAGATCGGGGGTAGCGGGGGGCCGCACAGATACGCAGTATTTT. This encodes CASRSGVAGGRTDTQYF.

The J gene is TRBJ2-3, the V gene TRBV5-1; 8 bases fit TRBD2. J was trimmed by 6 bases and V by 3 bases; bases with no gene match: 3. There are 13 residues in the CDR3. CDR1 and CDR2 from the germline V gene are SGHRS and YFSETQ. The CDR3 DNA follows: TGCGCCAGCAGCTCACCGGGGGGGGATACGCAGTATTTT. It yields the protein CASSSPGGDTQYF.

The V call is TRBV10-3, the J call TRBJ2-1, with 8 bases that match TRBD2. V trimming: 9 bases; J trimming: 8 bases; junction bases outside the gene matches: 12. Per the germline V gene, CDR1 is ENHRY and CDR2 is SYGVKD. CDR3 length equals 14 residues. CDR3 bases: TGTGCCATTAACCCGGGACTAGACGACGATGAGCAGTTCTTC. Protein: CAINPGLDDDEQFF.

V is TRBV7-2 and J is TRBJ1-2; D possibly corresponds to TRBD1 (5 bases). The CDR3 spans 15 residues. The germline CDR1 and CDR2 sequences are SGHTA and FQGNSA. Trimming stripped 2 bases from V and 0 bases from J, with 10 bases between. The CDR3 sequence: CASSLLQTANYGYTF. CDR3 nucleotides: TGTGCCAGCAGCTTACTTCAGACAGCTAACTATGGCTACACCTTC.

The chain links TRBV6-6 to TRBJ1-3; D call uncertain. Germline V CDR1 and CDR2: MNHNY, SVGAGI (reference sequence). Trimming stripped 5 bases from V and 0 bases from J, with 20 bases between. The CDR3 extends over 18 amino acids. The CDR3 DNA reads TGTGCCAGCAGTCGCTCCGTTTACCTCTCGAGCTCTGGAAACACCATATATTTT. As protein: CASSRSVYLSSSGNTIYF.

A single count supports this clone. The chain links TRBV5-1 to TRBJ2-1, with TRBD2 identical over 7 bases. This CDR3 is 14 amino acids long. Germline CDR1 reads SGHRS; CDR2 reads YFSETQ. With 5 bases clipped from V and 2 bases from J, the junction kept 4 bases outside the gene matches. CDR3 in DNA: TGCGCCAGCAGGGGGGACTACCCCTACAATGAGCAGTTCTTC. This encodes CASRGDYPYNEQFF.

V usage is TRBV28 and J usage is TRBJ1-2; D unresolved. V gave up 4 bases and J gave up 1 base, with 7 bases separating them. Germline CDR1 MDHEN, CDR2 SYDVKM. The CDR3 is 13 residues long. CDR3 sequence (DNA): TGTGCCAGCAGTTCAACAGTTAACTATGGCTACACCTTC. Residues: CASSSTVNYGYTF.

The chain's CDR3 is CASSNGQVVTQYF. Here the CDR3 DNA reads TGTGCCAGTAGTAATGGACAGGTTGTAACCCAGTACTTC. V usage is TRBV19 and J usage is TRBJ2-5; 7 bases are shared with TRBD1. The germline CDR1 and CDR2 sequences are LNHDA and SQIVND (reference sequence). The CDR3 extends over 13 amino acids. Losses at the gene ends were 4 bases for V and 8 bases for J; bases not matched to a gene: 7.

This clone has more than one count but fewer than ten. The chain couples TRBV6-2 or TRBV6-3 to TRBJ1-5; the D gene is possibly TRBD1 (6 bases). V lost 3 bases, J lost 0 bases, and 12 bases lay in between. This CDR3 is 16 amino acids long. Germline CDR1 and CDR2: MNHEY and SVGEGT. DNA of the CDR3: TGTGCCAGCAGTTATGGGGGCAGCTATAGCAATCAGCCCCAGCATTTT. It translates to CASSYGGSYSNQPQHF.

This chain connects TRBV2 to TRBJ1-4; TRBD1 is a possible D gene (5 bases). The V end lost 8 bases, the J end lost 4 bases, and 8 bases lay between the germline ends. Germline V gene data show CDR1 as SNHLY and CDR2 as FYNNEI. The CDR3 consists of 12 residues. Here the CDR3 reads CASRQGNEKLFF. The CDR3 bases are TGTGCCAGCCGGCAGGGTAATGAAAAACTGTTTTTT. Supplemented by reference TRBV2 and TRBJ1-4, the full variable domain reads EPEVTQTPSHQVTQMGQEVILRCVPISNHLYFYWYRQILGQKVEFLVSFYNNEISEKSEIFDDQFSVERPDGSNFTLKIRSTKLEDSAMYFCASRQGNEKLFFGSGTQLSVL.

The chain links TRBV7-9 to TRBJ2-7, with D uncertain. The V and J ends lost 5 bases and 6 bases respectively, with 14 bases between them. In germline, CDR1 is SEHNR, CDR2 FQNEAQ (reference sequence). This CDR3 comprises 13 residues. CDR3 bases: TGTGCCAGCAGCGTCGACCAGGTGAGCGAGCAGTACGTC. Amino acid sequence: CASSVDQVSEQYV.

The chain has TRBV11-2 and TRBJ2-2, with no clear D. The CDR3 totals 13 residues. V shed 1 base and J shed 5 bases, with 5 bases lying between them. Germline CDR1 reads SGHAT; CDR2 reads FQNNGV. CDR3 in amino acids: CASSLAFTGELFF. CDR3 bases: TGTGCCAGCAGCTTAGCTTTTACCGGGGAGCTGTTTTTT.

This sequence joins TRBV18 and TRBJ1-1; 9 bases agree with TRBD1. Unmatched junction bases numbered 8, after V lost 5 bases and J lost 4 bases. This CDR3 has 15 residues. CDR1 is KGHSH and CDR2 is LQKENI in the germline V gene. The CDR3 spells CASSNGQGPVTEAFF. The CDR3 DNA is TGTGCCAGCTCAAACGGACAGGGGCCCGTCACTGAAGCTTTCTTT.